This passage covers 23 T cell receptor beta chains from one sample sequenced in a study of technical replicates of blood from a handful of donors. Using immunoSEQ multiplex PCR, the repertoire was profiled, and TCRdb retains in-frame clones only, with some absent. The table records about 84,000 clones, roughly 98% of them present only once. Sequencing was performed on T cells isolated from PBMCs. These receptor sequences come from a human donor in good health.

The chain recombines TRBV28 with TRBJ2-1, with 7 bases identical to TRBD2. This CDR3 is built from 15 residues. The germline V gene has CDR1 MDHEN and CDR2 SYDVKM. Trimming took 3 bases from V and 8 from J; bases not matched to a gene: 10. As DNA, the CDR3 is TGTGCCAGCAGTTTTGGACTAGTCAATCCCTATGAGCAGTTCTTC. Translation: CASSFGLVNPYEQFF.

V and J are TRBV9 and TRBJ2-2; 7 positions agree with TRBD2. The CDR3 totals 17 residues. V was clipped by 3 bases and J by 5 bases; unmatched bases: 13. CDR1 and CDR2 from the germline V gene are SGDLS and YYNGEE. DNA for the CDR3: TGTGCCAGCAGCGCTGAACTCGGGACTACCCTGACCGGGGAGCTGTTTTTT. Amino acids: CASSAELGTTLTGELFF.

V and J are TRBV28 and TRBJ1-3; possibly TRBD1 for D (6 bases). The germline V and J ends were trimmed by 7 bases and 14 bases, with 18 bases remaining between them. The CDR3 sequence is 12 residues long. Germline V lookup: CDR1 MDHEN, CDR2 SYDVKM. The CDR3: CASNLGRDNLYF. The DNA of the CDR3 is TGTGCCAGCAACCTGGGGAGGGACAACTTATATTTT.

The chain combines TRBV7-3 with TRBJ1-1; possibly TRBD1 for D (6 bases). Trimming shortened V by 2 bases and J by 4 bases, and 8 bases separated the two germline ends. There are 13 residues in the CDR3. Germline CDR1 SGHTA, CDR2 FQGTGA. The CDR3 DNA reads TGTGCCAGCAGCTTACTGGGGGCCACTGAAGCTTTCTTT. The encoded protein is CASSLLGATEAFF.

CDR3 coding DNA: TGCAGCGGACAATGGTCCTACAATGAGCAGTTCTTC. Its protein product is CSGQWSYNEQFF. The J gene is TRBJ2-1, the V gene TRBV29-1; D ambiguous. The CDR3 spans 12 residues. V gave up 7 bases and J gave up 1 base, with 8 bases separating them. CDR1 and CDR2 (germline): SQVTM, ANQGSEA.

This chain uses TRBV27 with TRBJ2-7; D is perhaps TRBD1 (6 bases). Germline values: CDR1 MNHEY, CDR2 SMNVEV (reference sequence). V was pared by 7 bases and J by 0 bases, with 13 bases between. This CDR3 is built from 14 residues. The CDR3 sequence: CASMAQGSSYEQYF. Written as DNA, the CDR3 is TGTGCCAGCATGGCCCAGGGGTCCTCCTACGAGCAGTACTTC.

This clone has a single count. The rearrangement uses TRBV28 and TRBJ2-6, with TRBD1 matching over 11 bases. V was clipped by 6 bases and J by 2 bases; unmatched bases: 12. This CDR3 is 19 amino acids long. Germline lookup yields CDR1 MDHEN and CDR2 SYDVKM. CDR3 protein: CASSARLRDRGAGANVLTF. CDR3 in DNA: TGTGCCAGCAGCGCGAGACTCCGGGACAGGGGGGCTGGGGCCAACGTCCTGACTTTC.

This clone showed up just a few times. V usage is TRBV5-1 and J usage is TRBJ2-5, with 12 bases lining up with TRBD2. The CDR3 runs 16 residues. V shed 4 bases and J 5 bases; nucleotides not matched to a gene: 9. Germline V gene lookup returns CDR1 SGHRS and CDR2 YFSETQ. CDR3 sequence: CASSPETSGGRETQYF. CDR3 nucleotide sequence: TGCGCCAGCAGCCCGGAAACTAGCGGGGGGCGGGAGACCCAGTACTTC.

The chain couples TRBV9 to TRBJ2-7; a possible D gene is TRBD1 (6 bases). Germline V lookup: CDR1 SGDLS, CDR2 YYNGEE. Between the trimmed V and J ends, which lost 0 bases and 6 bases, there was a span of 13 bases. The CDR3 loop spans 14 amino acids. In nucleotides, the CDR3 is TGTGCCAGCAGCGTAGTCCCAGGGGCCCGCGAGCAGTACTTC. Its translation: CASSVVPGAREQYF.

The CDR3 bases are TGTGCCAGCAGCTCAAACCCAGGGGACAATGAGCAGTTCTTC. This sequence encodes CASSSNPGDNEQFF. The chain uses TRBV7-7 and TRBJ2-1, with D maybe TRBD1 (6 bases). Trimming took off 4 bases at V and 5 bases at J, with 12 bases between the two ends. Germline loops: CDR1 SSHAT, CDR2 FNYEAQ (reference sequence). The CDR3 consists of 14 residues. Full variable domain (missing parts from reference TRBV7-7 and TRBJ2-1): GAGVSQSPRYKVTKRGQDVTLRCDPISSHATLYWYQQALGQGPEFLTYFNYEAQPDKSGLPSDRFSAERPEGSISTLTIQRTEQRDSAMYRCASSSNPGDNEQFFGPGTRLTVL.

The chain joins TRBV27 to TRBJ1-5, with TRBD1 matching 10 bases. Germline CDR1 and CDR2: MNHEY and SMNVEV (reference sequence). V shed 1 base, J shed 5 bases, and the junction held 5 bases outside the gene matches. The CDR3 has 16 amino acids. The CDR3 DNA reads as TGTGCCAGCAGTTTATTCTGGGACAGGGGCTATCAGCCCCAGCATTTT. Protein product: CASSLFWDRGYQPQHF.

The chain employs TRBV27 and TRBJ2-1; TRBD2 aligns across 9 bases. V was clipped by 4 bases and J by 8 bases; unmatched bases: 9. The CDR3 length is 15 residues. The germline CDR1 and CDR2 sequences are MNHEY and SMNVEV (reference sequence). The CDR3 DNA sequence: TGTGCCAGCAGTTCCTCCGGGACTAGCATATATGAGCAGTTCTTC. This sequence encodes CASSSSGTSIYEQFF.

The chain recombines TRBV7-9 with TRBJ1-1; 7 bases match TRBD1. CDR3 length: 15 residues. Germline CDR1 and CDR2: SEHNR and FQNEAQ (reference sequence). The junction had 7 bases not matched to a gene; V was cut back by 0 bases and J by 6 bases. The DNA of the CDR3 is TGTGCCAGCAGCTTAGCTACAGGGGACGTCGCTGAAGCTTTCTTT. Translation: CASSLATGDVAEAFF.

The CDR3 sequence is CASSEILAGANYNEQFF. Here the CDR3 DNA reads TGTGCCAGCAGTGAGATTCTAGCGGGAGCGAACTACAATGAGCAGTTCTTC. V gene TRBV2 combines with J gene TRBJ2-1; 10 bases agree with TRBD2. Germline V gene sequence: CDR1 SNHLY, CDR2 FYNNEI. V was pared by 3 bases and J by 3 bases, with 8 bases of the junction left unmatched. This CDR3 is 17 amino acids long. Based on the CDR3 plus reference TRBV2 and TRBJ2-1, the full variable domain is EPEVTQTPSHQVTQMGQEVILRCVPISNHLYFYWYRQILGQKVEFLVSFYNNEISEKSEIFDDQFSVERPDGSNFTLKIRSTKLEDSAMYFCASSEILAGANYNEQFFGPGTRLTVL.

The J gene is TRBJ2-3, the V gene TRBV11-2; perhaps TRBD2 as D (7 bases). Trimming pared 6 bases from V and 3 bases from J, leaving 16 bases between. Germline lookup yields CDR1 SGHAT and CDR2 FQNNGV. The CDR3 loop spans 15 amino acids. In DNA, the CDR3 is TGTGCCAGCAGATTGGGAGGGGGGGCAACAGATACGCAGTATTTT. This sequence encodes CASRLGGGATDTQYF.

J is TRBJ2-5 and V is TRBV29-1; TRBD2 might be the D (6 bases). The CDR3 sequence is 13 residues long. Germline V gives CDR1 SQVTM, CDR2 ANQGSEA. V was pared by 6 bases and J by 3 bases, with 14 bases between. As DNA, the CDR3 is TGCAGCGTGGCGGGACTCTTAAAAGAGACCCAGTACTTC. This encodes CSVAGLLKETQYF. Together with reference TRBV29-1 and TRBJ2-5, the CDR3 gives the full variable domain: SAVISQKPSRDICQRGTSLTIQCQVDSQVTMMFWYRQQPGQSLTLIATANQGSEATYESGFVIDKFPISRPNLTFSTLTVSNMSPEDSSIYLCSVAGLLKETQYFGPGTRLLVL.

V usage is TRBV6-4 and J usage is TRBJ2-1, with D uncertain. Trimming shortened V by 3 bases and J by 10 bases, and 16 bases separated the two germline ends. This CDR3 spans 14 amino acids. Germline CDR1 MRHNA, CDR2 SNTAGT. The CDR3 protein is CASSDSDPNHEQFF. In DNA form, the CDR3 reads TGTGCCAGCAGTGATAGTGATCCCAATCACGAGCAGTTCTTC.

The CDR3 DNA reads as TGTGCCAGCACTTCAGGGAAGCCGGGACAGATCTACAATGAGCAGTTCTTC. Translated: CASTSGKPGQIYNEQFF. This chain joins TRBV7-6 and TRBJ2-1, with 7 bases aligning to TRBD1. Germline V gene data show CDR1 as SGHVS and CDR2 as FNYEAQ. V trimming: 7 bases; J trimming: 3 bases; junction bases outside the gene matches: 15. The CDR3 contains 17 residues.

The chain has TRBV21-1 and TRBJ1-1; the table's D call, TRBD1, has no DNA check behind it. TRBV21-1 constitutes a pseudogene. The CDR3 length is 13 residues. The CDR3 DNA is TGTGCCAGCAGCCTACAGGGGCGGACTGAAGCTTTCTTT. Amino acid sequence: CASSLQGRTEAFF.

The rearrangement uses TRBV12-5 and TRBJ2-1, with 11 positions matching TRBD2. The length of the CDR3 is 17 residues. CDR1 is LGHNT, CDR2 FRNRAP, per germline. V lost 6 bases and J lost 8; bases outside the gene matches: 15. CDR3 residues: CASGFGTSGGLRDEQFF. The CDR3 region has the DNA TGTGCTAGTGGCTTCGGGACTAGCGGAGGTCTTAGGGATGAGCAGTTCTTC.

The chain recombines TRBV11-2 with TRBJ2-7, with 9 bases lining up with TRBD1. CDR3 length: 17 residues. Germline V lookup: CDR1 SGHAT, CDR2 FQNNGV. Unmatched junction bases numbered 11, after V lost 4 bases and J lost 1 base. The CDR3 sequence is CASSSGPGQGFSYEQYF. The DNA of the CDR3 is TGTGCCAGCAGCTCCGGTCCGGGACAGGGATTTTCCTACGAGCAGTACTTC.

The J gene is TRBJ1-1, the V gene TRBV7-3, with a tentative D call TRBD1 (5 bases). The V gene's germline CDR1 is SGHTA and CDR2 FQGTGA. V was cut by 1 base and J by 3 bases, with 12 bases left in between. The CDR3 has 15 residues. The CDR3 spells CASSLIGAPDTEAFF. The CDR3, as DNA: TGTGCCAGCAGCTTAATTGGGGCGCCTGACACTGAAGCTTTCTTT. The whole variable domain, remainder taken from reference TRBV7-3 and TRBJ1-1, is GAGVSQTPSNKVTEKGKYVELRCDPISGHTALYWYRQSLGQGPEFLIYFQGTGAADDSGLPNDRFFAVRPEGSVSTLKIQRTERGDSAVYLCASSLIGAPDTEAFFGQGTRLTVV.

This chain joins TRBV28 and TRBJ2-5; D remains ambiguous. The CDR3 runs to 13 residues. Germline-derived CDR1 and CDR2 are MDHEN and SYDVKM. V was shortened by 4 bases and J by 0 bases, with 6 bases between the two germline ends. In nucleotides, the CDR3 is TGTGCCAGCAGTTGGCCGAACCAAGAGACCCAGTACTTC. It yields the protein CASSWPNQETQYF. The variable domain in full, completed from reference TRBV28 and TRBJ2-5, reads DVKVTQSSRYLVKRTGEKVFLECVQDMDHENMFWYRQDPGLGLRLIYFSYDVKMKEKGDIPEGYSVSREKKERFSLILESASTNQTSMYLCASSWPNQETQYFGPGTRLLVL.